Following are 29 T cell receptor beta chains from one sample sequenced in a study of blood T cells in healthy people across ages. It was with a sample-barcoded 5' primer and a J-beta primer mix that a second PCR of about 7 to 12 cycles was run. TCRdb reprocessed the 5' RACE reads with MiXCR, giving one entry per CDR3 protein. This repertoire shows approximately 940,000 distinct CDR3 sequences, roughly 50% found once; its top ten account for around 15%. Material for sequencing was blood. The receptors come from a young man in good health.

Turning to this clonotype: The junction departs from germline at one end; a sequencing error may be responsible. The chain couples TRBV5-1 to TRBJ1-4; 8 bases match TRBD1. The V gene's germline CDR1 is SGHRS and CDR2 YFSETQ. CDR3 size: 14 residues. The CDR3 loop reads CVSSLGGQDEKLFF. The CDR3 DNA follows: TGCGTCAGCAGCTTGGGGGGACAGGATGAAAAACTGTTTTTT.

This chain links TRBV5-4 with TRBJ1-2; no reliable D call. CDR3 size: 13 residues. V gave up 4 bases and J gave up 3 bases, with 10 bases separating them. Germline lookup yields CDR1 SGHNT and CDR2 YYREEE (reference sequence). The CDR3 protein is CASSLGSYYGYTF. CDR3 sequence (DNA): TGTGCCAGCAGCCTGGGGAGTTACTATGGCTACACCTTC.

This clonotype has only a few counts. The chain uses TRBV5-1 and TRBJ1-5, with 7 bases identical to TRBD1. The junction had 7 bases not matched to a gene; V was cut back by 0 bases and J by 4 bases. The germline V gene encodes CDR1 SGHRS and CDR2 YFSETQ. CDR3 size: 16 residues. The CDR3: CASSLGHAGGNQPQHF. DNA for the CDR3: TGCGCCAGCAGCTTGGGACACGCAGGGGGGAATCAGCCCCAGCATTTT.

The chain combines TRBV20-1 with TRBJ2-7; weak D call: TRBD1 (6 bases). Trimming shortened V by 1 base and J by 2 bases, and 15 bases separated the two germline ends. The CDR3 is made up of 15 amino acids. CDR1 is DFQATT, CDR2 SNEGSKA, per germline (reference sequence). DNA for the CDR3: TGCAGTGCTAGAGTCATAAACAGGGACCCCTACGAGCAGTACTTC. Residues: CSARVINRDPYEQYF.

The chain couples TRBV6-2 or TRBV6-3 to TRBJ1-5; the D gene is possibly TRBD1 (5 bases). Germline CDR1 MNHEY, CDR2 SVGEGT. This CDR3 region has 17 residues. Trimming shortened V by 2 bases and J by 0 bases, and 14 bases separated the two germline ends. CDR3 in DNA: TGTGCCAGCAGTTACATAGCGGGGGAGAATAGCAATCAGCCCCAGCATTTT. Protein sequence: CASSYIAGENSNQPQHF.

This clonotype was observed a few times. CDR3 nucleotide sequence: TGCAGTGCTGCCCTGCCTAGCGGGGACCACGAGCAGTACTTC. Amino acids: CSAALPSGDHEQYF. The chain uses TRBV20-1 and TRBJ2-7; 9 nucleotides agree with TRBD2. Trimming took 5 bases from V and 5 from J; bases not matched to a gene: 10. This CDR3 has 14 amino acids. Germline loops: CDR1 DFQATT, CDR2 SNEGSKA (reference sequence).

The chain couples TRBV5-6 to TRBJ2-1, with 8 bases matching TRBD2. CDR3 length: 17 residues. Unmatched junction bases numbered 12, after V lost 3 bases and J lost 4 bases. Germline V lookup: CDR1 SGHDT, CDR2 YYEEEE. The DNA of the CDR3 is TGTGCCAGCAGCTGGGGGGCAACTAGCGGAGAATACAATGAGCAGTTCTTC. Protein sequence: CASSWGATSGEYNEQFF.

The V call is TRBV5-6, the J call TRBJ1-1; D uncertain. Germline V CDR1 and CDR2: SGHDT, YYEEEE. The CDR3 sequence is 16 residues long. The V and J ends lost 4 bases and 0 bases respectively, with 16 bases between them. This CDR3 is CASSPSFGRLNTEAFF. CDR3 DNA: TGTGCCAGCAGCCCCTCATTTGGGCGGCTGAACACTGAAGCTTTCTTT. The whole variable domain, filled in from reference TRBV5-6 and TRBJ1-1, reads DAGVTQSPTHLIKTRGQQVTLRCSPKSGHDTVSWYQQALGQGPQFIFQYYEEEERQRGNFPDRFSGHQFPNYSSELNVNALLLGDSALYLCASSPSFGRLNTEAFFGQGTRLTVV.

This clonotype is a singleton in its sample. CDR3 amino acids: CASSSGQGTMTETQYF. The CDR3 region has the DNA TGTGCCAGCAGCTCCGGACAGGGTACGATGACGGAGACCCAGTACTTC. The rearrangement links TRBV7-2 to TRBJ2-4; 8 bases map to TRBD1. TRBJ2-5 matches the DNA end more closely, so the J call is doubtful. Looked up from germline, CDR1 is SGHTA and CDR2 is FQGNSA. The CDR3 length is 16 residues.

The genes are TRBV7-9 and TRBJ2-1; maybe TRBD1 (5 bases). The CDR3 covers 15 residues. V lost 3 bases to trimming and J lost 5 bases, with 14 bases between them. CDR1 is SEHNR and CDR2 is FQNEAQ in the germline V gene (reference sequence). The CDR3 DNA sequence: TGTGCCAGCAGCTTCCCTCCGACAGTCCACAATGAGCAGTTCTTC. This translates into CASSFPPTVHNEQFF. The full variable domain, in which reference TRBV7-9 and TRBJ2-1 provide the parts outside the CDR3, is DTGVSQNPRHKITKRGQNVTFRCDPISEHNRLYWYRQTLGQGPEFLTYFQNEAQLEKSRLLSDRFSAERPKGSFSTLEIQRTEQGDSAMYLCASSFPPTVHNEQFFGPGTRLTVL.

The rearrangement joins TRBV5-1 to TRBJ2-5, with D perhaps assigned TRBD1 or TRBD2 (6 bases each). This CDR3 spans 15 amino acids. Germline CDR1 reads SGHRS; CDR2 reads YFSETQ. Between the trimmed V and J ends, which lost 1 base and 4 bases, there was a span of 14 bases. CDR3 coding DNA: TGCGCCAGCAGCTTGAAGACGGGGGCCGGAGAGACCCAGTACTTC. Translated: CASSLKTGAGETQYF.

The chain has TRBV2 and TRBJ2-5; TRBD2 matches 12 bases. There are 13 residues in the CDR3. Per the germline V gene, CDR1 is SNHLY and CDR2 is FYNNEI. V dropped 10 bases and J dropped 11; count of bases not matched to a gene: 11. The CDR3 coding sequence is TGTGCCACTAGCGGGGGGGCGAGGAATGAGCAGTACTTC. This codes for CATSGGARNEQYF.

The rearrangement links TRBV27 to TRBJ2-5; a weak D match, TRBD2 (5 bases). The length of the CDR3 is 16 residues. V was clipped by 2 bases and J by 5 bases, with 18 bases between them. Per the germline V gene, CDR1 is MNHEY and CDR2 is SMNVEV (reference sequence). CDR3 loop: CASSLRSLSPGETQYF. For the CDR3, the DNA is TGTGCCAGCAGTTTACGCAGCCTATCCCCGGGGGAGACCCAGTACTTC.

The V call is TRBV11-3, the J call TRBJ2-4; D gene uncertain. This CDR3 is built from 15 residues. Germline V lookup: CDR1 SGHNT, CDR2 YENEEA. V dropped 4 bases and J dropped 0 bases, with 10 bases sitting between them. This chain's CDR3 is CASSSPRIAKNIQYF. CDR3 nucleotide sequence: TGTGCCAGCAGCTCCCCCCGCATAGCCAAAAACATTCAGTACTTC.

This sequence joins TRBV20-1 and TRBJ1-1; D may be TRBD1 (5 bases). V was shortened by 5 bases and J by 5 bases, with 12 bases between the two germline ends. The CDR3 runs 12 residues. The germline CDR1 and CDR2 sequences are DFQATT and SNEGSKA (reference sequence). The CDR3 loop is CSAPRVWTEAFF. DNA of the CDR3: TGCAGTGCTCCCAGGGTTTGGACTGAAGCTTTCTTT.

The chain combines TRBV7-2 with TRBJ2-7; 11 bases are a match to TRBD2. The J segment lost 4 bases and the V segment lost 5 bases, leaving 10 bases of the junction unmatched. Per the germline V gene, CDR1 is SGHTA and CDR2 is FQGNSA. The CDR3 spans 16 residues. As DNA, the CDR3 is TGTGCCAGCAGCACCTTACTAGCGGGAGATTCTTACGAGCAGTACTTC. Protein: CASSTLLAGDSYEQYF.

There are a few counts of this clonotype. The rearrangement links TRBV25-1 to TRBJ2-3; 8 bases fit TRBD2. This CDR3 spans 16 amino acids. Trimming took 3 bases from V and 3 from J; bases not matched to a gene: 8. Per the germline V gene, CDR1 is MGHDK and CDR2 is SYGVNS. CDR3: CASSEYAGGATDTQYF. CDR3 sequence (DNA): TGTGCCAGCAGTGAGTATGCCGGGGGGGCTACAGATACGCAGTATTTT.

The CDR3 DNA sequence: TGTGCCAGCAGCTTAGGGACAGGGTTGCCCGGTGAGCAGTTCTTC. Protein sequence: CASSLGTGLPGEQFF. The chain carries TRBV7-2 and TRBJ2-1; 8 bases are a match to TRBD1. The length of the CDR3 is 15 residues. Germline CDR1 reads SGHTA; CDR2 reads FQGNSA. V shed 1 base, J shed 9 bases, and the junction held 8 bases outside the gene matches. Full variable domain (outside the CDR3, taken from reference TRBV7-2 and TRBJ2-1): GAGVSQSPSNKVTEKGKDVELRCDPISGHTALYWYRQSLGQGLEFLIYFQGNSAPDKSGLPSDRFSAERTGGSVSTLTIQRTQQEDSAVYLCASSLGTGLPGEQFFGPGTRLTVL.

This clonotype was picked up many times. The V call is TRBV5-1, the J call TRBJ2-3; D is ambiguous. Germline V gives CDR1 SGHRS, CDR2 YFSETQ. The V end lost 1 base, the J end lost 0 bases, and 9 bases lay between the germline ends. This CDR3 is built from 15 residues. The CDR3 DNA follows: TGCGCCAGCAGCTTGATCTCTAGTAGCACAGATACGCAGTATTTT. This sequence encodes CASSLISSSTDTQYF.

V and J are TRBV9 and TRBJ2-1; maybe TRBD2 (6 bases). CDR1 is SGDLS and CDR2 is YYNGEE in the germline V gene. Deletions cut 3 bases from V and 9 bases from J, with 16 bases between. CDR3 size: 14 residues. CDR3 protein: CASSAPLTSSEQFF. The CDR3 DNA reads TGTGCCAGCAGCGCCCCCCTCACTAGCTCTGAGCAGTTCTTC.

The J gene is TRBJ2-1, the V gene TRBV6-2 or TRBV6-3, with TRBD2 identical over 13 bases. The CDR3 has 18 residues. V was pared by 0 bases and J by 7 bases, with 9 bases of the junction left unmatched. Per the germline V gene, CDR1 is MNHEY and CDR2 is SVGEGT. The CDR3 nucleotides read TGTGCCAGCAGTTACTCGAGAGTGGGACTAGCGGGGACGAATGAGCAGTTCTTC. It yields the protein CASSYSRVGLAGTNEQFF.

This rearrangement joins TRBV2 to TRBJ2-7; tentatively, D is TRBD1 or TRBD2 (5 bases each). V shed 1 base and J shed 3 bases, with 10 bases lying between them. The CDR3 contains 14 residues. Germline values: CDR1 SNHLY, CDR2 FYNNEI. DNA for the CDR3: TGTGCCAGCAGTGAAGGTCGGGGCAGCTACGAGCAGTACTTC. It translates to CASSEGRGSYEQYF. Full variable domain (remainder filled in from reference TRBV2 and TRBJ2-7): EPEVTQTPSHQVTQMGQEVILRCVPISNHLYFYWYRQILGQKVEFLVSFYNNEISEKSEIFDDQFSVERPDGSNFTLKIRSTKLEDSAMYFCASSEGRGSYEQYFGPGTRLTVT.

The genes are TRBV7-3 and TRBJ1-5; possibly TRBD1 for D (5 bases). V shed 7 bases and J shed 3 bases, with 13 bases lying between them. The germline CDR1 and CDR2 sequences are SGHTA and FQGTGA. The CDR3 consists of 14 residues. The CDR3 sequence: CASKKDTLNQPQHF. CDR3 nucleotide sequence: TGTGCCAGCAAGAAGGACACTCTCAATCAGCCCCAGCATTTT. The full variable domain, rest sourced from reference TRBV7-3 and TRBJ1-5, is GAGVSQTPSNKVTEKGKYVELRCDPISGHTALYWYRQSLGQGPEFLIYFQGTGAADDSGLPNDRFFAVRPEGSVSTLKIQRTERGDSAVYLCASKKDTLNQPQHFGDGTRLSIL.

The CDR3 DNA follows: TGTGCCAGCAGCTTAGCGGCTACACGAGAGACCCAGTACTTC. Its protein product is CASSLAATRETQYF. The chain joins TRBV7-2 to TRBJ2-5; D not resolved. Germline CDR1 reads SGHTA; CDR2 reads FQGNSA. The V end lost 0 bases, the J end lost 4 bases, and 9 bases lay between the germline ends. The CDR3 runs 14 residues.

The CDR3 is CASSSNLGNQPQHF. CDR3 in DNA: TGTGCCAGCAGCTCCAATTTGGGCAATCAGCCCCAGCATTTT. This rearrangement joins TRBV12-3 or TRBV12-4 to TRBJ1-5, with unresolved D. The CDR3 extends over 14 amino acids. V shed 6 bases and J shed 2 bases, with 11 bases lying between them.

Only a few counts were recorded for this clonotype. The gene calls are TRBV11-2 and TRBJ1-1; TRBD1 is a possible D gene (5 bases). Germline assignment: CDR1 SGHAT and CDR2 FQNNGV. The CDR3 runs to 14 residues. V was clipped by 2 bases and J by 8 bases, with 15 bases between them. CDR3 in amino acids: CASSLRRWGEEAFF. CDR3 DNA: TGTGCCAGCAGCTTAAGACGCTGGGGGGAAGAAGCTTTCTTT.

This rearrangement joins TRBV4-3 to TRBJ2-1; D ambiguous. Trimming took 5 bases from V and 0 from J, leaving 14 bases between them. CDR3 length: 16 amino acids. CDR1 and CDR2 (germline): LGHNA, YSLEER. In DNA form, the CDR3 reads TGCGCCAGCAGCGACCAGATCCTGGGCTCCTACAATGAGCAGTTCTTC. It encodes CASSDQILGSYNEQFF.

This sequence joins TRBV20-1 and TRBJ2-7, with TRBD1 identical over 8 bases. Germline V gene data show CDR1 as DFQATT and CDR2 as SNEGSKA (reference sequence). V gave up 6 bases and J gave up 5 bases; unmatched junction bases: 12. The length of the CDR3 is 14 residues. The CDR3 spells CSAQALDRGHEQYF. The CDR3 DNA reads TGCAGTGCCCAAGCCCTTGACAGGGGCCACGAGCAGTACTTC.

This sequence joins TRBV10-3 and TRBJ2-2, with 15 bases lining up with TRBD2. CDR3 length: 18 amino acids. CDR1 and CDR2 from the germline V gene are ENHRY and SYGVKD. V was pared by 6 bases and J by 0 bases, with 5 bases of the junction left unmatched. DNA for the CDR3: TGTGCCATCAGGGGGACTAGCGGGGGGCCGACGAACACCGGGGAGCTGTTTTTT. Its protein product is CAIRGTSGGPTNTGELFF.